The 13 T cell receptor beta chains below all came from one sample that was sequenced in a study of cytomegalovirus exposure and HLA in healthy donors. PCR amplification relied on 60 Vbeta primers (plus 13 Jbeta primers). Assay: immunoSEQ multiplex PCR; the TCRdb copy retains only in-frame clones and omits some. The sample yields around 200,000 clones, over 80% seen once. Specimen: PBMCs. These receptors were obtained from a middle-aged man in good health and CMV-seropositive.

This clone has only a few counts. The genes are TRBV10-3 and TRBJ1-1, with 7 bases lining up with TRBD1. Germline CDR1 ENHRY, CDR2 SYGVKD. V dropped 7 bases and J dropped 5; count of bases not matched to a gene: 10. The CDR3 covers 14 residues. As DNA, the CDR3 is TGTGCCATCAAAGGCGACAGGGAGGAAACTGAAGCTTTCTTT. The encoded protein is CAIKGDREETEAFF.

The CDR3 coding sequence is TGTGCCAGCAGCTTAGTTGGGACATTGAATTCACCCCTCCACTTT. Its translation is CASSLVGTLNSPLHF. This sequence joins TRBV7-9 and TRBJ1-6, with D perhaps TRBD1 (6 bases). The germline CDR1 and CDR2 sequences are SEHNR and FQNEAQ (reference sequence). This CDR3 spans 15 amino acids. With 1 base removed from V and 7 bases from J, the gap between germline ends came to 11 bases.

The chain uses TRBV5-3 and TRBJ1-6; D is undetermined. TRBV5-3 is an ORF for which the function is uncertain. Deletions cut 0 bases from V and 3 bases from J, with 19 bases between. The CDR3 is made up of 19 amino acids. CDR3 loop: CARSLELRVGFFYNSPLHF. In nucleotides, the CDR3 is TGTGCCAGAAGCTTGGAACTCCGGGTAGGATTTTTCTATAATTCACCCCTCCACTTT.

Worth noting for this clone: The same CDR3 is also encoded by other DNA sequences in this sample. The chain recombines TRBV7-6 with TRBJ2-5; a possible D gene is TRBD2 (6 bases). This CDR3 spans 14 amino acids. Germline CDR1 and CDR2: SGHVS and FNYEAQ. The germline V and J ends were trimmed by 0 bases and 4 bases, with 9 bases remaining between them. CDR3 nucleotides: TGTGCCAGCAGCTTAGCGGGGGGAGGAGAGACCCAGTACTTC. Translating it yields CASSLAGGGETQYF.

The J gene is TRBJ1-5, the V gene TRBV2; 8 nucleotides agree with TRBD1. V lost 0 bases and J lost 3; bases outside the gene matches: 13. Germline CDR1 SNHLY, CDR2 FYNNEI. This CDR3 comprises 19 residues. Here the CDR3 DNA reads TGTGCCAGCAGTGAAGCGCCGAGGACAGGGAGGGGGGTCAATCAGCCCCAGCATTTT. Protein product: CASSEAPRTGRGVNQPQHF.

The gene calls are TRBV7-9 and TRBJ2-6; the D is unclear. Trimming shortened V by 5 bases and J by 0 bases, and 8 bases separated the two germline ends. Germline loops: CDR1 SEHNR, CDR2 FQNEAQ (reference sequence). The CDR3 runs 15 residues. The CDR3 loop reads CASSPIVSGANVLTF. The CDR3 DNA follows: TGTGCCAGCAGCCCGATAGTCTCTGGGGCCAACGTCCTGACTTTC.

The chain combines TRBV20-1 with TRBJ1-1, with D possibly TRBD1 on 5 matching bases. The CDR3 length is 11 residues. Deletions cut 2 bases from V and 8 bases from J, with 9 bases between. Germline loops: CDR1 DFQATT, CDR2 SNEGSKA (reference sequence). The CDR3 protein is CSARSGGEAFF. Written as DNA, the CDR3 is TGCAGTGCTAGATCCGGGGGGGAAGCTTTCTTT.

On this clone itself: Mismatch with germline at one junction end may stem from a read error. The V and J genes are TRBV5-6 and TRBJ2-7; a weak D match, TRBD1 (5 bases). The CDR3 extends over 15 amino acids. Germline V gives CDR1 SGHDT, CDR2 YYEEEE. Here the CDR3 reads CASSLGSGFVDEQYF. CDR3 bases: TGTGCCAGCAGTTTGGGGTCAGGGTTCGTCGACGAGCAGTACTTC.

This sequence joins TRBV11-2 and TRBJ2-7, with D uncertain. Germline loops: CDR1 SGHAT, CDR2 FQNNGV. The CDR3 runs to 13 residues. The germline V and J ends were trimmed by 5 bases and 4 bases, with 12 bases remaining between them. The CDR3 sequence is CASSEWALYEQYF. The CDR3 region has the DNA TGTGCCAGCAGCGAATGGGCCTTATACGAGCAGTACTTC.

The CDR3 loop reads CASSTGTGNYGYTF. The CDR3 DNA sequence: TGTGCCAGCTCTACCGGGACAGGGAACTATGGCTACACCTTC. The chain has TRBV18 and TRBJ1-2; the match to TRBD1 covers 9 bases. Germline V gene data show CDR1 as KGHSH and CDR2 as LQKENI. The CDR3 extends over 14 amino acids. J gave up 2 bases and V 6 bases, and 4 bases lay outside the gene matches.

CDR3 sequence reads: CSEFTGGALHTEAFF. CDR3 in DNA: TGCAGCGAATTTACAGGGGGCGCATTACACACTGAAGCTTTCTTT. The chain combines TRBV29-1 with TRBJ1-1, with TRBD1 identical over 9 bases. Trimming removed 7 bases from V and 3 bases from J; junction bases left unmatched: 12. The CDR3 covers 15 residues. CDR1 is SQVTM and CDR2 is ANQGSEA in the germline V gene.

The chain couples TRBV28 to TRBJ1-3; D might be TRBD1 (5 bases). The ends were cut back, 6 bases at V and 7 bases at J, with 10 bases in the middle. Germline lookup yields CDR1 MDHEN and CDR2 SYDVKM. The CDR3 length is 12 residues. CDR3 sequence (DNA): TGTGCCAGCAGGGATGGGGGGAACACCATATATTTT. As protein: CASRDGGNTIYF.

The gene calls are TRBV5-4 and TRBJ2-5, with D tentatively TRBD1 (6 bases). The CDR3 loop spans 14 amino acids. V was cut by 4 bases and J by 1 base, with 11 bases left in between. Germline CDR1 and CDR2: SGHNT and YYREEE (reference sequence). The CDR3 coding sequence is TGTGCCAGCAGCCCCCGGGACACCCAAGAGACCCAGTACTTC. Translating gives CASSPRDTQETQYF.